The rows below give T cell receptor beta chains drawn from one sample of a study of cytomegalovirus exposure and HLA in healthy donors. Sequenced by immunoSEQ multiplex PCR; TCRdb stores in-frame clones only, minus some. The data show 50,000 or so clones, roughly nine tenths seen once. Sequenced sample: PBMCs. The receptors here all came from a woman younger than 35 in good health and CMV-seropositive. The CDR3 runs from the conserved cysteine through the conserved F or W. The D gene is left open where the match is weak. The size entry is marked missing in some rows and otherwise reads once, few, many or a size class.

len,d_gene,j_gene,v_gene,abundance,CDR3aa,CDR3nt
19,TRBD1,TRBJ2-6,TRBV2,-,CASSEGWGQGSSGANVLTF,TGTGCCAGCAGTGAGGGTTGGGGACAGGGAAGCTCTGGGGCCAACGTCCTGACTTTC
17,TRBD1,TRBJ1-4,TRBV7-9,-,CASSFTLTGATNEKLFF,TGTGCCAGCAGTTTTACCTTAACAGGGGCAACTAATGAAAAACTGTTTTTT
14,-,TRBJ2-2,TRBV7-9,few,CASSRERNTGELFF,TGTGCCAGCAGCCGGGAACGTAACACCGGGGAGCTGTTTTTT
17,TRBD2,TRBJ2-2,TRBV25-1,-,CASSASWGLADTGELFF,TGTGCCAGCAGTGCCTCTTGGGGACTAGCTGACACCGGGGAGCTGTTTTTT
15,-,TRBJ1-1,TRBV9,-,CASSVGVPEGTEAFF,TGTGCCAGCAGCGTAGGGGTCCCGGAGGGCACTGAAGCTTTCTTT
15,-,TRBJ2-7,TRBV9,once,CASSVDPVNSYEQYF,TGTGCCAGCAGCGTAGACCCAGTGAACTCCTACGAGCAGTACTTC
15,-,TRBJ2-5,TRBV7-3,-,CASSLTNAKGETQYF,TGTGCCAGCAGCTTAACGAACGCAAAGGGGGAGACCCAGTACTTC
17,TRBD1,TRBJ2-1,TRBV4-2,-,CASSQAGTGGSYNEQFF,TGTGCCAGCAGCCAGGCCGGGACAGGGGGCTCCTACAATGAGCAGTTCTTC
15,-,TRBJ1-5,TRBV6-1,-,CASSPDSYSNQPQHF,TGTGCCAGCAGTCCCGACAGTTATAGCAATCAGCCCCAGCATTTT
14,-,TRBJ1-1,TRBV19,once,CASSVQGENTEAFF,TGTGCCAGTAGTGTACAGGGAGAGAACACTGAAGCTTTCTTT
13,-,TRBJ2-7,TRBV28,-,CASSRPGIYEQYF,TGTGCCAGCAGCCGCCCGGGGATCTACGAGCAGTACTTC
15,-,TRBJ1-3,TRBV30,-,CAWSVAGAAGNTIYF,TGTGCCTGGAGTGTCGCGGGGGCCGCTGGAAACACCATATATTTT
15,-,TRBJ2-7,TRBV25-1,-,CASSEQPTGAYEQYF,TGTGCCAGCAGTGAACAACCAACGGGAGCCTACGAGCAGTACTTC
13,-,TRBJ1-2,TRBV5-5,few,CASSLVWGSGYTF,TGTGCCAGCAGCTTGGTATGGGGCAGTGGCTACACCTTC
18,TRBD2,TRBJ2-7,TRBV5-1,-,CASSFRAGTSLRAYEQYF,TGCGCCAGCAGCTTCCGGGCCGGGACTAGCCTCAGGGCCTACGAGCAGTACTTC
16,TRBD1,TRBJ2-7,TRBV7-9,-,CASSSSWTGRTYEQYF,TGTGCCAGCAGCTCGAGCTGGACAGGGAGAACCTACGAGCAGTACTTC
12,-,TRBJ2-7,TRBV2,few,CASSADRYEQYF,TGTGCCAGCAGTGCCGACAGGTACGAGCAGTACTTC
13,TRBD1,TRBJ1-2,TRBV5-6,-,CASHTGGNYGYTF,TGTGCCAGCCATACAGGGGGGAACTATGGCTACACCTTC
18,TRBD2,TRBJ2-5,TRBV7-2,-,CASSLAGGSGGPGGTQYF,TGTGCCAGCAGCTTAGCCGGCGGTAGCGGGGGCCCAGGGGGGACCCAGTACTTC
15,TRBD2,TRBJ2-1,TRBV11-3,-,CASSLRASGRGEQFF,TGTGCCAGCAGCCTGAGGGCTAGCGGGCGCGGGGAGCAGTTCTTC
15,-,TRBJ1-2,TRBV11-2,-,CASSLGQGVNYGYTF,TGTGCCAGCAGCTTAGGCCAGGGCGTGAACTATGGCTACACCTTC
14,TRBD1,TRBJ2-7,TRBV5-1,once,CASSLLGQSFEQYF,TGCGCCAGCAGCTTGCTGGGACAGTCATTCGAGCAGTACTTC
14,TRBD2,TRBJ2-5,TRBV29-1,-,CSVSSAGSGWTQYF,TGCAGCGTTAGCTCAGCGGGGTCCGGGTGGACCCAGTACTTC
17,-,TRBJ1-3,TRBV9,-,CASSDARGGWAGNTIYF,TGTGCCAGCAGCGACGCCCGAGGGGGATGGGCTGGAAACACCATATATTTT
14,-,TRBJ2-3,TRBV29-1,once,CSVEGGLSTDTQYF,TGCAGCGTTGAGGGGGGTCTTAGCACAGATACGCAGTATTTT
17,-,TRBJ2-5,TRBV5-4,-,CASSLGWGGAVQETQYF,TGTGCCAGCAGCTTGGGTTGGGGGGGGGCGGTACAAGAGACCCAGTACTTC
17,-,TRBJ1-4,TRBV10-1,-,CASSTSGFSATNEKLFF,-
16,-,TRBJ1-5,TRBV30,once,CAWSVSQVISNQPQHF,TGTGCCTGGAGTGTAAGCCAGGTAATTAGCAATCAGCCCCAGCATTTT
12,-,TRBJ1-2,TRBV7-9,-,CASSFQGSGYTF,TGTGCCAGCAGCTTCCAGGGGAGTGGCTACACCTTC
13,-,TRBJ1-1,TRBV6-1,-,CASSEARNTEAFF,TGTGCCAGCAGTGAAGCGCGGAACACTGAAGCTTTCTTT
15,TRBD1,TRBJ1-6,TRBV15,-,CATSSRQGTDSPLHF,TGTGCCACCAGCAGCCGACAGGGGACGGATTCACCCCTCCACTTT
14,-,TRBJ1-1,TRBV30,-,CAWTAMFDYTEAFF,TGTGCCTGGACCGCGATGTTCGACTACACTGAAGCTTTCTTT
12,TRBD2,TRBJ2-2,TRBV25-1,-,CASWGGTGELFF,TGTGCCAGCTGGGGAGGGACCGGGGAGCTGTTTTTT
19,TRBD2,TRBJ2-3,TRBV5-4,-,CASSLGASGGQYSTDTQYF,TGTGCCAGCAGCTTGGGTGCTAGCGGGGGGCAGTATAGCACAGATACGCAGTATTTT
17,TRBD2,TRBJ2-1,TRBV5-1,-,CASSWSPSGGAANEQFF,TGCGCCAGCAGCTGGAGCCCTAGCGGGGGGGCGGCTAATGAGCAGTTCTTC
16,-,TRBJ2-7,TRBV6-1,-,CASSAKSGTQNYEQYF,TGTGCCAGCAGTGCCAAATCCGGGACACAGAATTACGAGCAGTACTTC
15,TRBD1,TRBJ2-2,TRBV9,-,CASTRQGSGTGELFF,TGTGCCAGCACCAGACAGGGATCCGGCACCGGGGAGCTGTTTTTT
15,TRBD1,TRBJ1-2,TRBV4-1,few,CASSQDDTGDYGYTF,TGCGCCAGCAGCCAAGATGACACAGGGGACTATGGCTACACCTTC
14,-,TRBJ2-2,TRBV29-1,-,CSVVGPGGTGELFF,TGCAGCGTTGTTGGGCCTGGTGGGACCGGGGAGCTGTTTTTT
12,-,TRBJ2-5,TRBV6-1,once,CASSEWGGQEYF,TGTGCCAGCAGTGAATGGGGGGGACAGGAGTACTTC
13,TRBD1,TRBJ2-7,TRBV2,-,CASTRDRGREQYF,TGTGCCAGTACTAGGGACAGGGGTAGGGAGCAGTACTTC
13,-,TRBJ1-2,TRBV18,-,CASSPTGKEGYTF,TGTGCCAGCTCACCAACAGGGAAGGAAGGCTACACCTTC
15,-,TRBJ2-1,TRBV19,-,CASNTRPSSYNEQFF,TGTGCCAGTAACACCAGGCCGAGCTCCTACAATGAGCAGTTCTTC
16,-,TRBJ2-7,TRBV13,-,CASRGTGKGNVYEQYF,TGTGCCAGCAGAGGTACAGGGAAGGGAAATGTGTACGAGCAGTACTTC
15,-,TRBJ2-1,TRBV19,-,CASSIPDKAYNEQFF,TGTGCCAGTAGTATACCGGACAAAGCCTACAATGAGCAGTTCTTC
15,TRBD1,TRBJ2-1,TRBV27,-,CASSSVTGGPSEQFF,TGTGCCAGCAGTTCCGTAACAGGGGGACCTAGTGAGCAGTTCTTC
16,-,TRBJ1-3,TRBV9,-,CASSVAPGRGGNTIYF,TGTGCCAGCAGCGTAGCGCCGGGGAGGGGAGGAAACACCATATATTTT
15,-,TRBJ2-1,TRBV7-9,few,CASSQWGTKYNEQFF,TGTGCCAGCAGCCAGTGGGGGACAAAGTACAATGAGCAGTTCTTC
13,-,TRBJ1-2,TRBV6-5,-,CASLGGIDYGYTF,TGTGCCAGCCTGGGGGGTATTGACTATGGCTACACCTTC
16,TRBD1,TRBJ2-6,TRBV19,-,CASSTTGGSGANVLTF,TGTGCCAGTAGTACCACAGGGGGCTCTGGGGCCAACGTCCTGACTTTC